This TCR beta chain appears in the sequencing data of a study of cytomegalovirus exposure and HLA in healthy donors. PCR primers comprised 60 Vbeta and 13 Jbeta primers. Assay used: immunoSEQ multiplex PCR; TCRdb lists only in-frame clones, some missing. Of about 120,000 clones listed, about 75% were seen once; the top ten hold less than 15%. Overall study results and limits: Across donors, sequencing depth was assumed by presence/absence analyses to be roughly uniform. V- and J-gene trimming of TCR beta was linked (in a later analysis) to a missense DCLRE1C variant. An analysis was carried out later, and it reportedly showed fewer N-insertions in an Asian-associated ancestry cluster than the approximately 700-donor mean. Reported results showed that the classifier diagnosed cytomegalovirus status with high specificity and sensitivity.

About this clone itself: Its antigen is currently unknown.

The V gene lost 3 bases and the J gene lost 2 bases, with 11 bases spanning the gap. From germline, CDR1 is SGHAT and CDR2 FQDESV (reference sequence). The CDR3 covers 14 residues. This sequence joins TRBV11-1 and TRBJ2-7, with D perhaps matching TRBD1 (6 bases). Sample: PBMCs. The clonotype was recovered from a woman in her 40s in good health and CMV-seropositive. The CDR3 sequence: CASSFQGSTYEQYF. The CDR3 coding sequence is TGTGCCAGCAGCTTCCAGGGGTCTACCTACGAGCAGTACTTC.